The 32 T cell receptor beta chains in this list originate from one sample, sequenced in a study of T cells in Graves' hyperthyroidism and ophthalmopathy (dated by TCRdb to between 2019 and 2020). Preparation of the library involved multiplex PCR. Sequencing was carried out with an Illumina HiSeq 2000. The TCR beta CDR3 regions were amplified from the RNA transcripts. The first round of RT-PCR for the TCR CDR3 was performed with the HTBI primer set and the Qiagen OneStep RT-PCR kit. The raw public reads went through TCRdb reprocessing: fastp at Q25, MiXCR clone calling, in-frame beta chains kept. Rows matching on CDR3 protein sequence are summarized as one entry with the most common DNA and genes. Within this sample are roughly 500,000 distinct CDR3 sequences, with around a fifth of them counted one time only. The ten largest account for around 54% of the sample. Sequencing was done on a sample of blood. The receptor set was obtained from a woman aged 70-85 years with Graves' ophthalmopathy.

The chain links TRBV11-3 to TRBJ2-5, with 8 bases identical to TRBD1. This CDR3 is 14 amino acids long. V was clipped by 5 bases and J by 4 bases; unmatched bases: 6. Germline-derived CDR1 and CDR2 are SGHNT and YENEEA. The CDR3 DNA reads TGTGCCAGCAGCCTCGGACAGGGTTCAGAGACCCAGTACTTC. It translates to CASSLGQGSETQYF.

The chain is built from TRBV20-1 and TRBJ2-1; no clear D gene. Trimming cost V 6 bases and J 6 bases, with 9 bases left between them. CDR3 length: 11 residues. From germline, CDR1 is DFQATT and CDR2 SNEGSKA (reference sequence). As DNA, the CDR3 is TGCAGTGCCAGACCCCCCAATGAGCAGTTCTTC. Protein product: CSARPPNEQFF.

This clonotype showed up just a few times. The CDR3: CASSKDRGPLHF. Here the CDR3 DNA reads TGTGCCAGCAGTAAGGACAGGGGCCCCCTCCACTTT. The rearrangement joins TRBV6-1 to TRBJ1-6, with 9 nucleotides matching TRBD1. This CDR3 region has 12 residues. The germline V gene encodes CDR1 MNHNS and CDR2 SASEGT. The V and J ends lost 5 bases and 13 bases, in that order; junction bases with no gene match: 3.

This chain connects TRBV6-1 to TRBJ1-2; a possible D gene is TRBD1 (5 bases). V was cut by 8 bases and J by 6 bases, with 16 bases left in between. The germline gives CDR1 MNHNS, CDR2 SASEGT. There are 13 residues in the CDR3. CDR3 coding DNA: TGTGCCAGCCAAACGGGGGGGGGAGATGGCTACACCTTC. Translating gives CASQTGGGDGYTF.

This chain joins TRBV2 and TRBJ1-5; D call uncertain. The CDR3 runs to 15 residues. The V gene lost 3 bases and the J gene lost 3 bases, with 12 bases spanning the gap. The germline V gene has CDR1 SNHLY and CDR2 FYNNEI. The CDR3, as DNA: TGTGCCAGCAGTGAGGAGGGATGGACCAATCAGCCCCAGCATTTT. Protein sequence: CASSEEGWTNQPQHF.

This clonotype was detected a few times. The chain's CDR3 is CSARPPGLGYEQYF. Written as DNA, the CDR3 is TGCAGTGCTAGACCGCCGGGACTAGGGTACGAGCAGTACTTC. This chain uses TRBV20-1 with TRBJ2-7, with TRBD2 matching 8 bases. CDR1 and CDR2 from the germline V gene are DFQATT and SNEGSKA (reference sequence). V gave up 2 bases and J gave up 4 bases; unmatched junction bases: 7. This CDR3 is built from 14 residues.

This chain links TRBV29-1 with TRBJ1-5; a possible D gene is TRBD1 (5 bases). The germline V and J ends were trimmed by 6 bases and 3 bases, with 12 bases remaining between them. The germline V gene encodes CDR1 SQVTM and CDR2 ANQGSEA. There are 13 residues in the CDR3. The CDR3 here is CSVAGTANQPQHF. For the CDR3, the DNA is TGCAGCGTCGCCGGGACGGCCAATCAGCCCCAGCATTTT.

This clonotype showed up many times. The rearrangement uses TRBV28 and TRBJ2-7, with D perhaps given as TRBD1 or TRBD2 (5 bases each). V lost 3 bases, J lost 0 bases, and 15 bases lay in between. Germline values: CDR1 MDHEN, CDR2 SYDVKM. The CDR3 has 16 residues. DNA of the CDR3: TGTGCCAGCAGTTTCCCTTGGGACGAAAACTCCTACGAGCAGTACTTC. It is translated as CASSFPWDENSYEQYF.

CDR3 residues: CASSHPGPGAGEQYF. The CDR3 nucleotides read TGCGCCAGCAGCCACCCAGGGCCGGGGGCGGGGGAGCAGTACTTC. The gene calls are TRBV4-3 and TRBJ2-7, with D perhaps being TRBD1 or TRBD2 (6 bases each). This CDR3 is 15 amino acids long. Trimming took off 3 bases at V and 7 bases at J, with 19 bases between the two ends. Per the germline V gene, CDR1 is LGHNA and CDR2 is YSLEER.

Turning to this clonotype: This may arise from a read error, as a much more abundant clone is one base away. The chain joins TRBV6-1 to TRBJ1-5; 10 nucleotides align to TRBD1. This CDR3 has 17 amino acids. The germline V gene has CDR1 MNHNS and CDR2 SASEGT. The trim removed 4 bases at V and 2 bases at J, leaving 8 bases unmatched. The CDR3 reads CASSGPDRGSGNQPQHF. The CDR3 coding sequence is TGTGCCAGCAGTGGACCGGACAGGGGGTCGGGCAATCAGCCCCAGCATTTT.

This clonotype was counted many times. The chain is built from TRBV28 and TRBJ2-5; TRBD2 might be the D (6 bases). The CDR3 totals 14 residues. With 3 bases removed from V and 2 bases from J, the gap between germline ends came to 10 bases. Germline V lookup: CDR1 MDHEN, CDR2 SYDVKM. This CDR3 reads CASSFEGGQETQYF. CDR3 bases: TGTGCCAGCAGTTTTGAGGGAGGTCAAGAGACCCAGTACTTC.

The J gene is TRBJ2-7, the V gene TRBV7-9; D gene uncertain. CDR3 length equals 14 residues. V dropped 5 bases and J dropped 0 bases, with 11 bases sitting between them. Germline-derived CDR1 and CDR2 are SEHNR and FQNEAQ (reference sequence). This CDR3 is CASSADGYSYEQYF. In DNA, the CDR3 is TGTGCCAGCAGCGCCGACGGTTACTCCTACGAGCAGTACTTC.

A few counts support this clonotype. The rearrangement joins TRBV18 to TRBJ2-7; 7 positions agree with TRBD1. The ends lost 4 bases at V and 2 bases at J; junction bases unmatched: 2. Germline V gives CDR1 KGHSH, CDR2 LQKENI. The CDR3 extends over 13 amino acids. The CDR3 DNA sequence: TGTGCCAGCTCACGGGACAGCACCTACGAGCAGTACTTC. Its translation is CASSRDSTYEQYF.

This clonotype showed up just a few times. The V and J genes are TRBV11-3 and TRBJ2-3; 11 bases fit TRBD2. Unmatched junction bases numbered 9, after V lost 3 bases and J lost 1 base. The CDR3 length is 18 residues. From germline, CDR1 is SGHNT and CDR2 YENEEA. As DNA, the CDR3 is TGTGCCAGCAGCTTCGGAACTAGCGGGAGTTTCGGCACAGATACGCAGTATTTT. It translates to CASSFGTSGSFGTDTQYF.

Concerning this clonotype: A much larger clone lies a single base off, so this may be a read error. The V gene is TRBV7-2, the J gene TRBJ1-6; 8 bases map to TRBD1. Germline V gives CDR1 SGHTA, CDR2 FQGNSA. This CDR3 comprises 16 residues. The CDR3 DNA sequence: TGTGCCAGCGGCTTAAGAGACAGGGGTAATATTTCACCCCTCCACTTT. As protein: CASGLRDRGNISPLHF. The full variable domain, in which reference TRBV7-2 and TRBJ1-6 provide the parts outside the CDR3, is GAGVSQSPSNKVTEKGKDVELRCDPISGHTALYWYRQSLGQGLEFLIYFQGNSAPDKSGLPSDRFSAERTGGSVSTLTIQRTQQEDSAVYLCASGLRDRGNISPLHFGNGTRLTVT.

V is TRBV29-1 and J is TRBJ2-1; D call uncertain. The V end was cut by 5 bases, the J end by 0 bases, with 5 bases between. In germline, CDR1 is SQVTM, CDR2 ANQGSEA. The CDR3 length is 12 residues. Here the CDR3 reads CSVSRSYNEQFF. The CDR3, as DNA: TGCAGCGTTAGCCGCTCCTACAATGAGCAGTTCTTC.

In nucleotides, the CDR3 is TGTGCCAGCAGTTTACTCCCTAGCGGGAGGGTCGGGGATACGCAGTATTTT. Translating it yields CASSLLPSGRVGDTQYF. The rearrangement joins TRBV12-3 or TRBV12-4 to TRBJ2-3; 12 bases line up with TRBD2. The trim removed 2 bases at V and 6 bases at J, leaving 9 bases unmatched. There are 17 residues in the CDR3.

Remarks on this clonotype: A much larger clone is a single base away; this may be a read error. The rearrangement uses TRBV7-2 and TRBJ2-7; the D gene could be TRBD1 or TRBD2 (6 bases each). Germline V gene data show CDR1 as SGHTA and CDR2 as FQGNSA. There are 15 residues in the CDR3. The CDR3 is CANSLGGLATYEQYF. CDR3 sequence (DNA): TGTGCCAACAGCTTAGGGGGGCTAGCGACTTACGAGCAGTACTTC.

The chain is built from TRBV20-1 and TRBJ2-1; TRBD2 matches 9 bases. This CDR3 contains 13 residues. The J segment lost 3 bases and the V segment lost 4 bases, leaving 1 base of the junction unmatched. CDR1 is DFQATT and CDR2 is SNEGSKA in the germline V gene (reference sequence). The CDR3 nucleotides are TGCAGTGCTATTAGCGGGAGCTACAATGAGCAGTTCTTC. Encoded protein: CSAISGSYNEQFF.

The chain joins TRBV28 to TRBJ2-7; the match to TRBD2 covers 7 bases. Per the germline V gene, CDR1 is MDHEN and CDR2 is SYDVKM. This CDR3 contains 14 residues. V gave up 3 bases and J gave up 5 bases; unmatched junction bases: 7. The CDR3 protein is CASSFGGSRNEQYF. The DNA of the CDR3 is TGTGCCAGCAGTTTCGGCGGGAGTCGGAACGAGCAGTACTTC.

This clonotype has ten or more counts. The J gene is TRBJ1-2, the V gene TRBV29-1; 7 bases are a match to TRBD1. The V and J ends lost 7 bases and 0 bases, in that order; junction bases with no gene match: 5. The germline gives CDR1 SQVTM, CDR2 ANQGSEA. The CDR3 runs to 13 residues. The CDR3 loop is CSARDSTNYGYTF. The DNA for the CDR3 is TGCAGCGCCCGGGACAGTACTAACTATGGCTACACCTTC.

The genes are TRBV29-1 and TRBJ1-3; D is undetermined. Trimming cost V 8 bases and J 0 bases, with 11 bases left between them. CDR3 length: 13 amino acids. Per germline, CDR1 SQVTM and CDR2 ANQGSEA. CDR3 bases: TGCAGCACAGCACTTAACTCTGGAAACACCATATATTTT. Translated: CSTALNSGNTIYF.

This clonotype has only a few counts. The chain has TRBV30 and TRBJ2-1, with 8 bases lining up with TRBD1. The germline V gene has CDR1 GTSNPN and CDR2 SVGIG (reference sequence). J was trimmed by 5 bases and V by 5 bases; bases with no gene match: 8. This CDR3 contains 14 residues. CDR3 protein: CAWSRDRFHNEQFF. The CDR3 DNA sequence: TGTGCCTGGTCCCGGGACAGGTTTCACAATGAGCAGTTCTTC. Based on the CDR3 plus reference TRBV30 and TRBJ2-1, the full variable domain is SQTIHQWPATLVQPVGSPLSLECTVEGTSNPNLYWYRQAAGRGLQLLFYSVGIGQISSEVPQNLSASRPQDRQFILSSKKLLLSDSGFYLCAWSRDRFHNEQFFGPGTRLTVL.

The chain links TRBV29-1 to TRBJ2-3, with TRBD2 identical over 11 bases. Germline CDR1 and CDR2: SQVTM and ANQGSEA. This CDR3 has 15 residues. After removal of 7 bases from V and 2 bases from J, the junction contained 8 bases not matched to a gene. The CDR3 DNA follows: TGCAGCGCAGTCCTAGCGGGAGGCGCCACAGATACGCAGTATTTT. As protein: CSAVLAGGATDTQYF.

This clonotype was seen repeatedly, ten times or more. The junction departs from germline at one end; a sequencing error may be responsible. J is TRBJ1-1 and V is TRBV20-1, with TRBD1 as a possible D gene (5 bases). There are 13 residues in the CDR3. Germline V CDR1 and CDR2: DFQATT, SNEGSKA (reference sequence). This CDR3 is CRATGPLNTEAFF. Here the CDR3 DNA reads TGCAGGGCTACAGGACCGTTGAACACTGAAGCTTTCTTT.

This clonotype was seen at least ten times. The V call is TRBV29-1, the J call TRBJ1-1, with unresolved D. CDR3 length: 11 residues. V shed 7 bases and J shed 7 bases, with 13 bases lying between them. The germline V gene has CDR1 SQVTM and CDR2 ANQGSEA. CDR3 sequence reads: CSANPSSEAFF. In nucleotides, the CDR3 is TGCAGCGCCAACCCATCTAGTGAAGCTTTCTTT.

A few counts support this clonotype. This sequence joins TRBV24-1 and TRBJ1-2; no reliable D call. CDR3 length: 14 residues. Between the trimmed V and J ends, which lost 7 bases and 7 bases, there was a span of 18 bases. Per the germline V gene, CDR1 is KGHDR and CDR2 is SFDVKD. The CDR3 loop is CATRGEGQISGYTF. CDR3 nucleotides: TGTGCCACCAGGGGCGAAGGGCAGATTTCTGGCTACACCTTC.

The CDR3 nucleotides read TGTGCTAGTGCCCTTTACGTGGGTGAAAAACTGTTTTTT. It specifies CASALYVGEKLFF. V usage is TRBV12-5 and J usage is TRBJ1-4; D remains ambiguous. Germline CDR1 reads LGHNT; CDR2 reads FRNRAP. V shed 7 bases and J shed 7 bases, with 13 bases lying between them. The CDR3 spans 13 residues.

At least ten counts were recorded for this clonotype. CDR3 loop: CASSYATGYTEAFF. CDR3 in DNA: TGTGCCAGCAGTTATGCCACAGGGTACACTGAAGCTTTCTTT. The rearrangement joins TRBV6-1 to TRBJ1-1, with D tentatively TRBD1 (6 bases). V lost 5 bases, J lost 3 bases, and 13 bases lay in between. The germline gives CDR1 MNHNS, CDR2 SASEGT. This CDR3 contains 14 residues.

The CDR3 nucleotides are TGTGCCAGCAGCTCATCAGACAGGAGGACCTACGAGCAGTACTTC. This codes for CASSSSDRRTYEQYF. The chain employs TRBV7-9 and TRBJ2-7; tentative D call: TRBD1 (6 bases). CDR3 length equals 15 residues. The germline gives CDR1 SEHNR, CDR2 FQNEAQ (reference sequence). V was shortened by 4 bases and J by 2 bases, with 15 bases between the two germline ends.

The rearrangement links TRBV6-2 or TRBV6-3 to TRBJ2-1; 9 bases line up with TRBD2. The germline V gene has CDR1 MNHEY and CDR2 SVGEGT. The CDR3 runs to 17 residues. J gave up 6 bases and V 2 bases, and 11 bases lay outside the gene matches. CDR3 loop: CASSYGRAGGPGNEQFF. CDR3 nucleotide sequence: TGTGCCAGCAGTTACGGGAGGGCGGGAGGGCCGGGCAATGAGCAGTTCTTC.

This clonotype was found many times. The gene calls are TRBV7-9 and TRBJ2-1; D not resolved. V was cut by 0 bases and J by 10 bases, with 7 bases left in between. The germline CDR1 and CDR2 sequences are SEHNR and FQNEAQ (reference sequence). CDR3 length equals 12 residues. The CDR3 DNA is TGTGCCAGCAGCTTAGCCGGCAGCGAGCAGTTCTTC. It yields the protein CASSLAGSEQFF.